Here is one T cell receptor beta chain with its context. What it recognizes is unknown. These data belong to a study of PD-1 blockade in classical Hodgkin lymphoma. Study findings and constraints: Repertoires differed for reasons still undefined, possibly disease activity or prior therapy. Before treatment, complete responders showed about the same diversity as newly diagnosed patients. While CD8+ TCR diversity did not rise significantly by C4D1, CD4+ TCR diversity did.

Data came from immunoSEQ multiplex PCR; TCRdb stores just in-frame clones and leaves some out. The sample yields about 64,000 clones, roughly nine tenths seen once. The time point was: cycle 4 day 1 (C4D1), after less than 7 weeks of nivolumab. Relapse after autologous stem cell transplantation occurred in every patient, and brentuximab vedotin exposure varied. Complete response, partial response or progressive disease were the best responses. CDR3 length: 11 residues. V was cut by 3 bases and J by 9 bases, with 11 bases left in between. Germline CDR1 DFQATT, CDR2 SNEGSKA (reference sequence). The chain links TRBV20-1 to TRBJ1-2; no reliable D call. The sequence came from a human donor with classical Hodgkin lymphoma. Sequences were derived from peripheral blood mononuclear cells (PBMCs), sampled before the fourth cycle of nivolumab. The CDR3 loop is CSASGVISYTF. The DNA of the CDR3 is TGCAGTGCTAGTGGGGTTATTAGCTACACCTTC.